This TCR beta chain originates from a study of blood T cell repertoires in COVID-19. Assay: immunoSEQ multiplex PCR; the TCRdb copy retains only in-frame clones and omits some. Of nearly 250,000 clones listed, 75% to 90% are singletons. Only one count was recorded for this clone. After removal of 4 bases from V and 3 bases from J, the junction contained 9 bases not matched to a gene. CDR1 is LGHNA and CDR2 is YNFKEQ in the germline V gene. This CDR3 is 16 amino acids long. The origin of this receptor is a man aged 50 to 60 who had been exposed to COVID-19. Sequencing was carried out using PBMCs or T cells enriched from blood (not recorded which). The J gene is TRBJ2-3, the V gene TRBV4-2; TRBD2 aligns across 8 bases. The CDR3: CASSLEREGLTDTQYF. The CDR3 bases are TGTGCCAGCAGCCTGGAACGGGAGGGGCTGACAGATACGCAGTATTTT.